This T cell receptor (beta chain) comes out of a study of T-cell reconstitution after alpha-beta-depleted transplantation in children. This clonotype was recorded at least ten times. CDR3 size: 12 residues. V was pared by 3 bases and J by 7 bases, with 9 bases between. As it was prepared, the TCRbeta library received unique molecular identifiers. In TCRdb, the PCR reads were re-called with MiXCR into one record per CDR3 protein. The sample records some 150,000 distinct CDR3 sequences, roughly 9% being singletons. The sequences come from PBMCs, mostly from graft donor cells, collected 180 days after TCRalphabeta/CD19-depleted stem cell transplant. The genes are TRBV12-3 or TRBV12-4 and TRBJ2-5; unclear D gene. The sequence was collected from a female patient younger than 10 who had a stem cell transplant for congenital amegakaryocytic thrombocytopenia, so the T cells may come from the graft donor. As DNA, the CDR3 is TGTGCCAGCAGTTTGAGAACGGGGACCCAGTACTTC. It is translated as CASSLRTGTQYF.